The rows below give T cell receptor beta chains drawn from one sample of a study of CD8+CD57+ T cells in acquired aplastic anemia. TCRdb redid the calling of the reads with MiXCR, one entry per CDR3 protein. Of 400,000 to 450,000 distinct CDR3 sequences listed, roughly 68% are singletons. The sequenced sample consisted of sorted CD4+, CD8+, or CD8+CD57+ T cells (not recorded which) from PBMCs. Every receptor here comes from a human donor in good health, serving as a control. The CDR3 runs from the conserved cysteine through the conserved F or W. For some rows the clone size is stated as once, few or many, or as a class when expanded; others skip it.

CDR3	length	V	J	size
CASSLAQGAEAFF	13	TRBV7-8	TRBJ1-1	-
CASSKTGAPASGKYF	15	TRBV9	TRBJ2-7	-
CASRSGTAKLTEAFF	15	TRBV5-5	TRBJ1-1	-
CASRNGTARHGYTF	14	TRBV2	TRBJ1-2	few
CATRRGAGGSYEQYF	15	TRBV15	TRBJ2-7	-
CASSLILAGSGEQFF	15	TRBV7-8	TRBJ2-1	many
CASSLASTPLPQHYF	15	TRBV7-2	TRBJ2-3	few
CASSPTAPQGDEQYF	15	TRBV25-1	TRBJ2-7	-
CASSSLPEASSGNTIYF	17	TRBV9	TRBJ1-3	few
CASGLSGLAGEDTQYF	16	TRBV12-5	TRBJ2-3	-